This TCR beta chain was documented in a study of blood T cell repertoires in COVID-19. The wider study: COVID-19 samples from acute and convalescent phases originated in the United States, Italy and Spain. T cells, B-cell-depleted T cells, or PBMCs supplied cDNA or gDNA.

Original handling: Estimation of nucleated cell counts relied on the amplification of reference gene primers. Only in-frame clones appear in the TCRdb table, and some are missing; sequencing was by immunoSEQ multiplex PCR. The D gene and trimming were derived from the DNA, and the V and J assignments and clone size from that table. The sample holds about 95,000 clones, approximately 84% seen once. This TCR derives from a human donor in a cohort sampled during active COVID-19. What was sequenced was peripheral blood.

The chain's CDR3 is CASSQGQGEVSGANVLTF. The CDR3 bases are TGTGCCAGCAGCCAGGGACAGGGGGAAGTCTCTGGGGCCAACGTCCTGACTTTC. This chain uses TRBV7-9 with TRBJ2-6, with 11 bases matching TRBD1. This CDR3 contains 18 residues. CDR1 is SEHNR and CDR2 is FQNEAQ in the germline V gene (reference sequence). Losses at the gene ends were 5 bases for V and 0 bases for J; bases not matched to a gene: 6.